Sequencing of this T cell receptor beta chain was carried out in a study of cytomegalovirus exposure and HLA in healthy donors (dated by TCRdb to the late 2010s). In the study overall: An earlier analysis of some 620 of the donors reported about 300 Gb of sequence data and approximately 120 million unique TCR beta sequences obtained from around 180 million T cells. Among some 400 genotyped donors of the cohort, an average of around 250,000 unique TCR beta nucleotide sequences was sequenced per donor, of which roughly 17% were non-productive. An early release covering roughly 600 HLA-typed donors comprised approximately 300 gigabases of sequencing data and around 80 million unique TCR sequences. The T cell repertoires of 550 to 850 subjects were profiled by immunosequencing and related to cytomegalovirus serostatus. Because of strong linkage in the cohort, roughly five DR-DQ haplotypes were treated as single units for association and clustering. An earlier analysis of 587 of the donors applied high-throughput TCR beta sequencing to assess whether each TCR beta V gene segment acted as functional or pseudogenic. To predict cytomegalovirus infection status, the study combined high-throughput TCR immunosequencing, statistical association of individual TCRs with disease status, and machine learning. The study aimed to test whether cataloging public T cell receptors could reveal signatures of past pathogen exposure. Rather than using new phenotypic data, the later analysis identified candidate immune exposures from TCR beta sequences and from how often those sequences occurred across donors. The number of typed donors differed by locus: roughly 620-640 for A, B, C, DRB1 and DQB1; 500 to 550 for DQA1; around 580 for DPA1; and 400 to 480 for DPB1. A later analysis re-examined previously published TCR beta repertoires from just over 650 donors and added high-resolution HLA genotyping to investigate patterns of TCR occurrence. A later genetic analysis took genome-wide SNP genotypes for about 55% of the roughly 670 donors and used that subset as a discovery cohort. Donor age, sex, ethnicity and CMV serostatus were compiled together with the repertoire data. Of the roughly 400 genotyped donors, about 80% fell in the genetic ancestry cluster associated with self-reported Caucasian donors. Every discovery cohort repertoire had been produced on one sequencing platform. Both class I and class II loci were covered by HLA typing, at four-digit resolution. A separate validation cohort of over 95 different subjects was used in addition to the 666-subject first cohort.

In total, over 600 healthy bone marrow donors made up the cohort. At the time of sampling, all cohort members were nominally healthy, though unrecorded immune exposures were likely present. The donor tested CMV seronegative, placing the donor among the roughly 350 seronegative members of the cohort. Each donor provided a peripheral blood sample, and peripheral blood mononuclear cells were used for TCR beta sequencing. The Qiagen DNeasy Blood Extraction Kit was used to extract genomic DNA from the blood cell samples. Broad study findings and their caveats: A later analysis associated roughly 17,000 TCR beta sequences with specific HLA alleles at a false discovery rate of 0.05. In this cohort, only TCR beta chains were sequenced, and detectable features were limited by the absence of alpha or paired-chain data. In a later analysis, several top co-occurrence clusters were reported to appear linked to parvovirus B19, influenza, CMV and Epstein-Barr virus. An association between a missense DCLRE1C variant and V-gene and J-gene trimming of TCR beta chains was found in a later genetic analysis and replicated in an independent cohort. Across donors, most TCR sequences were observed very rarely, whereas some public TCRs were present in many individuals. CMV serostatus was the only immune exposure information available for the cohort. Because HLA typing was unavailable for some donors at each locus, only the typed subset was used in association tests. A later genetic analysis reported fewer N-insertions in productive TCRs among donors in an Asian-associated ancestry cluster than the roughly 620-donor mean. Because counts were too low, about 18 rarely observed V segments, including chromosome 9 orphons, were excluded from the earlier analysis of 587 of the donors. Sequencing depth was assumed to be roughly uniform across donors in the presence/absence analyses, though that assumption may not hold. A cluster of highly shared sequence variants was judged likely to represent a technical artifact of the sequencing pipeline. The authors suggested that the approach could potentially be generalized to other disease states and immunological phenotypes. A few of the identified cytomegalovirus-associated TCR beta chains were confirmed in vitro to be specific for cytomegalovirus antigens. Most CMV-associated TCR beta chains appeared to be HLA-restricted in a later analysis, and the HLA associations seemed to be driven largely by CMV exposure. Correlated functional status among segregating V segments might reflect linkage disequilibrium, but an unknown experimental factor could not be ruled out. Strong co-occurrence of HLA alleles, especially DR and DQ, made assigning TCR associations to individual alleles difficult. Compared with equally common non-associated chains, HLA-associated TCR beta chains in a later analysis were more clonally expanded and had lower generation probabilities. A total of fewer than 200 TCR beta chains were listed by the study as associated with cytomegalovirus. In a later analysis, the rate of TCR association differed among HLA loci, with DRB1 alleles having the most associated TCRs and HLA-C alleles having the fewest. The classifier was reported to diagnose cytomegalovirus status with high specificity and sensitivity in both the original and validation cohorts. A further reported finding was that TCR beta sequences accurately predicted the HLA-A and HLA-B alleles for most subjects in the first cohort. In an earlier analysis of under 600 of the donors, most TCR beta V segments were observed in productive rearrangements about 87% or about 30% of the time, broadly matching IMGT annotations.

A word on this clone: The antigen this receptor binds is unknown.

Library method: the immunoSEQ multiplex PCR assay. For the multiplex PCR, a mixture combining 60 forward primers for TCR Vbeta segments and 13 reverse primers for TCR Jbeta segments was used. A multiplex PCR assay on genomic DNA amplified the CDR3 region of rearranged TCR beta genes. On the Illumina HiSeq System, the amplified TCR beta libraries were sequenced as 87-base-pair reads. Under the source paper's analysis protocol: Across the 500 to 850 repertoires, a later analysis counted some 81 million unique TCR beta chains, 8.5 million to 12 million of which were shared by at least two donors. A nearest-neighbor algorithm error-corrected the raw reads and collapsed the reads into unique sequences, merging closely related sequences to remove PCR and sequencing errors. CDR3 sequences were aligned to IMGT reference sequences to assign V, D and J gene segments. For a sequence to be retained, at least a six-nucleotide match to both a V gene segment and a J gene segment was required. A rearrangement was called productive if the CDR3 had no stop codons and remained in frame with V and J, and every other rearrangement was called non-productive. Following IMGT convention, CDR3 was defined as the stretch from the second conserved V-encoded cysteine to the conserved J-encoded phenylalanine. The earlier analysis of about 590 of the donors excluded sequences that lacked an unambiguous match to a single V gene segment. In an earlier analysis of 587 of the donors, a V segment was called functional when productive rearrangements were above 56.7%, and segregating when the standard deviation between donors exceeded 5%. A statistical classification framework was built to diagnose cytomegalovirus status from the catalog of TCR beta chain sequences. In a later analysis, V and J genes were assigned by comparing TCR nucleotide sequences against IMGT/GENE-DB human TR gene sequences. A later analysis assigned CDR3 sequences and most-parsimonious VDJ recombination scenarios with the TCRdist pipeline. A later analysis defined each TCR beta chain by its CDR3 amino acid sequence plus V-gene family, and excluded reads lacking a unique V-gene family. A later analysis removed roughly 590 highly shared, low-generation-probability nucleotide sequences to deal with suspected cross-contamination and a sequencing artifact. In a later analysis, a clonal expansion index was calculated for each public chain from normalized within-repertoire ranks of inferred template counts. Generation probabilities in a later analysis came from a VDJ recombination model fitted to out-of-frame rearrangements, and those results were checked against IGoR. In a later analysis, TCR-TCR, TCR-HLA and TCR-CMV co-occurrence was scored with hypergeometric tests, and a repertoire-size bias correction was applied to TCR pairs. To estimate false discovery rates, a later analysis permuted the HLA or CMV assignments 20 times. In a later analysis, co-occurring TCRs were grouped with DBSCAN, and TCRdist sequence similarity was added when clustering was performed within HLA-allele-positive subsets. Repertoires with fewer than 30,000 or more than 120,000 public chains, plus five repertoires with anomalous nucleotide sharing, were excluded from co-occurrence clustering. TCRdb limited this immuneACCESS table to in-frame rearrangements with V and J called. A share of clones is missing; checked studies link under half to unresolved V genes, and the rest is unexplained. V, J and clone size are taken as reported in that table, and D and trimming were inferred from the DNA itself. This sample's table contains more than 100,000 clones. In total, the top ten clones hold under 2% of the sample.

This receptor was obtained from a woman aged 40 to 49 in good health and CMV-seronegative. Sequenced: PBMCs.

Here is the DNA: TGTGCCAGCAGCTTACATCCAGCGGGGGGCCGGGAGACCCAGTACTTC. Its protein is CASSLHPAGGRETQYF. The V and J segments used are TRBV11-3 and TRBJ2-5, with TRBD2 matching 9 junction bases. Trimming removed 2 bases from V and 5 bases from J; the gene matches leave 9 bases unexplained. Per the germline V gene, SGHNT is the CDR1 and YENEEA is the CDR2. The CDR3 numbers 16 residues from cysteine through phenylalanine. The sequence is cut down to CDR3 DNA, 48 bases in frame from base 1. The entire variable domain, with the stretches around the CDR3 drawn from the reference TRBV11-3 and TRBJ2-5 proteins, is EAGVVQSPRYKIIEKKQPVAFWCNPISGHNTLYWYLQNLGQGPELLIRYENEEAVDDSQLPKDRFSAERLKGVDSTLKIQPAELGDSAVYLCASSLHPAGGRETQYFGPGTRLLVL.